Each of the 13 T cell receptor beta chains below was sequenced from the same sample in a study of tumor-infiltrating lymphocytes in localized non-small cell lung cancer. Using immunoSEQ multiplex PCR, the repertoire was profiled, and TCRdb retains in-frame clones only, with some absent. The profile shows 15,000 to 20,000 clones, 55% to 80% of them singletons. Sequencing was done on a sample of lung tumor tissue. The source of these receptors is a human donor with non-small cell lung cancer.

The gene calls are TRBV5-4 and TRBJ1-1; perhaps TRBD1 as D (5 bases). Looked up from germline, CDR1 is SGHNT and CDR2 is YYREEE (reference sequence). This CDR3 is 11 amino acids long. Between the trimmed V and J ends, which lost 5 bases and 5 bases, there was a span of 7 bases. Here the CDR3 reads CASRGGTEAFF. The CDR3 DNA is TGTGCCAGCAGGGGGGGGACTGAAGCTTTCTTT.

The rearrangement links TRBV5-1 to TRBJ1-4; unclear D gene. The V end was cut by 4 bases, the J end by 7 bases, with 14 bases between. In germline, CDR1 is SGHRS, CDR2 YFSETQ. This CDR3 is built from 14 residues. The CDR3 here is CASSGGRESEKLFF. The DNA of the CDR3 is TGCGCCAGCAGCGGTGGCCGGGAGAGTGAAAAACTGTTTTTT.

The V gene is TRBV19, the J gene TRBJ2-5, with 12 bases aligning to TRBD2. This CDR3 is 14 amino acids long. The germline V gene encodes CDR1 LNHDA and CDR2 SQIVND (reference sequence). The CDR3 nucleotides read TGTGCTACGACTAGCGGGAGAGCCCAAGAGACCCAGTACTTC. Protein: CATTSGRAQETQYF.

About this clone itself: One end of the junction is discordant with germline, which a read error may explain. The CDR3 here is CASSLSSGGVGEQFF. Here the CDR3 DNA reads TGTGCTAGCAGCTTAAGCAGCGGGGGGGTCGGTGAGCAGTTCTTC. The chain employs TRBV7-7 and TRBJ2-1; 10 nucleotides match TRBD2. The germline V gene has CDR1 SSHAT and CDR2 FNYEAQ (reference sequence). The CDR3 runs 15 residues.

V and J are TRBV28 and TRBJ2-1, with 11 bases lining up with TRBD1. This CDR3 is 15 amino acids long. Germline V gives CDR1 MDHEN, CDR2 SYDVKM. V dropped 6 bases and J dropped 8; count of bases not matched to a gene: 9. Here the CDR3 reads CASSLPGQGVHEQFF. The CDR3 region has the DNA TGTGCCAGCAGCCTCCCGGGACAGGGGGTCCATGAGCAGTTCTTC.

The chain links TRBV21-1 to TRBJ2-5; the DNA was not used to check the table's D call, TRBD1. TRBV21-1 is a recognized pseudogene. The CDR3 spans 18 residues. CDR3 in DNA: TGTGCCAGCAGCAAACGCGCAAGGGGCCTTCTATATCAAGAGACCCAGTACTTC. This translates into CASSKRARGLLYQETQYF.

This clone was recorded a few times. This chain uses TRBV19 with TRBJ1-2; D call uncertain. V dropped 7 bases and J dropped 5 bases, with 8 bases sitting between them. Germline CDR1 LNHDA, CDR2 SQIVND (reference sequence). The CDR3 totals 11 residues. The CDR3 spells CASTMRYGYTF. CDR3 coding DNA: TGTGCCAGTACGATGCGTTATGGCTACACCTTC.

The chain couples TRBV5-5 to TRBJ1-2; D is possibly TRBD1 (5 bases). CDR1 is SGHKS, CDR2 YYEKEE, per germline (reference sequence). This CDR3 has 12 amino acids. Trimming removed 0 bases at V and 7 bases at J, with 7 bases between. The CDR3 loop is CASSLVGGGYTF. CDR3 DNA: TGTGCCAGCAGCTTGGTGGGGGGTGGCTACACCTTC.

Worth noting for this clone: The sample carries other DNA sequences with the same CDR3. CDR3: CATSIQETQYF. In DNA form, the CDR3 reads TGTGCCACCAGCATTCAAGAGACCCAGTACTTC. The chain carries TRBV15 and TRBJ2-5; D gene unclear. Trimming removed 4 bases at V and 2 bases at J, with 2 bases between. This CDR3 has 11 amino acids. Per the germline V gene, CDR1 is LNHNV and CDR2 is YYDKDF (reference sequence).

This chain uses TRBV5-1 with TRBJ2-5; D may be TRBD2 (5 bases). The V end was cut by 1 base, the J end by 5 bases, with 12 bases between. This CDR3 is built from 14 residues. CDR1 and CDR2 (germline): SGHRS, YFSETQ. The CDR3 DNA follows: TGCGCCAGCAGCTTGCCCCACCCGGGGGAGACCCAGTACTTC. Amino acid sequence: CASSLPHPGETQYF. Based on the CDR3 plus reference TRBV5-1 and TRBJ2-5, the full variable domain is KAGVTQTPRYLIKTRGQQVTLSCSPISGHRSVSWYQQTPGQGLQFLFEYFSETQRNKGNFPGRFSGRQFSNSRSEMNVSTLELGDSALYLCASSLPHPGETQYFGPGTRLLVL.

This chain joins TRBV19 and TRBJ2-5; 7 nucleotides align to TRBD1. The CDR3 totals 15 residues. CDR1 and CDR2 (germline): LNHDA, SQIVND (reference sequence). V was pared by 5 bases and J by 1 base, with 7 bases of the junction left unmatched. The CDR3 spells CASSDLQGIQETQYF. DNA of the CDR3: TGTGCCAGTAGTGATTTACAGGGGATCCAAGAGACCCAGTACTTC.

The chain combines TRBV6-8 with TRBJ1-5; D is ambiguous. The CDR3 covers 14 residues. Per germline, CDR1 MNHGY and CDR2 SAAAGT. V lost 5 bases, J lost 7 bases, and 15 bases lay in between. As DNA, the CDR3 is TGTGCCAGCAGTCTCCGGGCCTCCGGGCAGCCCCAGCATTTT. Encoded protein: CASSLRASGQPQHF.

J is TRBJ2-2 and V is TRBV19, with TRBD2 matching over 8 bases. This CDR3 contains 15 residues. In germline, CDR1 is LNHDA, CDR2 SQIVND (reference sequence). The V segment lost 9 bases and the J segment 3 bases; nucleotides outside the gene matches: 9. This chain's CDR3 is CASEGLAGYTGELFF. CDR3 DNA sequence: TGTGCCAGCGAAGGACTAGCTGGTTACACCGGGGAGCTGTTTTTT.